This TCR beta chain appears in the sequencing data of a study of control samples from healthy donors and cancer patients. Profiled with immunoSEQ multiplex PCR; TCRdb holds only in-frame clones, not every one. The profile covers more than 95,000 clones, with more than 70% appearing a single time and approximately 2.9% taken by the ten largest. A single count supports this clone. There are 16 residues in the CDR3. The V gene's germline CDR1 is SGHAT and CDR2 FQNNGV. Unmatched junction bases numbered 22, after V lost 5 bases and J lost 12 bases. The V gene is TRBV11-2, the J gene TRBJ2-7; 7 bases are a match to TRBD1. The source is a man aged 55 to 70 in good health. The sequencing input was blood. This CDR3 reads CASSPRQGRSTTLRYF. The CDR3, as DNA: TGTGCCAGCAGCCCGCGACAGGGAAGGTCGACCACTTTGCGGTACTTC.